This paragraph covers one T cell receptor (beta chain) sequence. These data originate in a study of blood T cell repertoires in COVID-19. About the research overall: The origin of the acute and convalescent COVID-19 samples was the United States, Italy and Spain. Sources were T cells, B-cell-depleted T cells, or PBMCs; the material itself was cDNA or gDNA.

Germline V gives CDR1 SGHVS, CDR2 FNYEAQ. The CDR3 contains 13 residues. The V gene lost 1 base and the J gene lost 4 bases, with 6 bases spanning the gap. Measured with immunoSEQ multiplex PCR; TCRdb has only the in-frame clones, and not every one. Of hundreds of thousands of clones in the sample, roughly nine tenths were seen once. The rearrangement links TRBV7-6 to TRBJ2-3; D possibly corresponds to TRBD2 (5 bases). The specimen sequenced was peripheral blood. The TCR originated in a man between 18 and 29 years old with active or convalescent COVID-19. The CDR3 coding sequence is TGTGCCAGCAGCTTAGGGACTTCAGATACGCAGTATTTT. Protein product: CASSLGTSDTQYF.